This T cell receptor (beta chain) came from a study of T cells in Graves' hyperthyroidism and ophthalmopathy. The study's findings and limits: In blood, most of the thyroid clonotypes expanded above 0.001 were also present. In validation, the model predicted ophthalmopathy. These predictions came a median about 6.5 months before onset.

With regard to this clonotype: As yet, its antigen is unknown.

The CDR3 contains 15 residues. Trimming cost V 3 bases and J 7 bases, with 16 bases left between them. Germline values: CDR1 DFQATT, CDR2 SNEGSKA (reference sequence). TCR beta CDR3 sequences were amplified from RNA transcripts. With the HTBI primer set, the TCR CDR3 went through a first round of RT-PCR. One entry per CDR3 protein, called by TCRdb with MiXCR from the multiplex PCR reads. The sample lists some 760,000 distinct CDR3 sequences, approximately 15% occurring once. Patients aged 18 to 65 had newly diagnosed hyperthyroidism of under 2 months' duration. The chain uses TRBV20-1 and TRBJ1-6; D remains ambiguous. The source of this sequence is a woman aged 18 to 35 with Graves' hyperthyroidism. Sequenced: blood. CDR3 amino acids: CSARGSGERNSPLHF. CDR3 sequence (DNA): TGCAGTGCTAGGGGGAGTGGGGAGCGGAATTCACCCCTCCACTTT.